What follows is one TCR beta chain and its context. Here immunoSEQ multiplex PCR was the method, and the copy in TCRdb shows in-frame clones only, minus some. Of nearly 300,000 clones in the sample, around 85% were seen once. The sample is drawn from a study of blood T cell repertoires in COVID-19. Background on the study: The study drew acute and convalescent COVID-19 samples from the United States, Italy and Spain.

Seattle enrolled patients during active infection and tracked them longitudinally. Germline V gene lookup returns CDR1 MNHGY and CDR2 SVAAGI. With 0 bases removed from V and 7 bases from J, the gap between germline ends came to 22 bases. The CDR3 spans 18 residues. The material sequenced was peripheral blood. The clonotype was recovered from a human donor with COVID-19, enrolled during active disease. The donor label of this sample is uncertain. The gene calls are TRBV6-9 and TRBJ1-5, with TRBD1 as a possible D gene (6 bases). CDR3 protein: CASSYSPGPQGKRQPQHF. The CDR3 DNA sequence: TGTGCCAGCAGTTATTCGCCGGGCCCGCAGGGGAAACGACAGCCCCAGCATTTT.